Shown below are 25 T cell receptor beta chains from a single sample sequenced in a study of OX40 agonist ivuxolimab in advanced cancers. Sequencing used immunoSEQ multiplex PCR; TCRdb keeps in-frame clones, though not all of them. The sample contains under 85,000 clones, 88% of which appear only once. Sequenced material: CD4+ or CD8+ T cells sorted from blood, taken in a trial of the OX40 agonist ivuxolimab. The source of these receptors is an adult with an advanced solid tumor such as melanoma, head and neck, liver or kidney cancer.

The chain has TRBV11-3 and TRBJ2-3; D could derive from TRBD1 or TRBD2 (6 bases each). The CDR3 consists of 17 residues. The V gene lost 5 bases and the J gene lost 2 bases, with 20 bases spanning the gap. CDR1 SGHNT and CDR2 YENEEA come from the germline V gene. CDR3 DNA: TGTGCCAGCAGCCTTGGGGGGCAGGGACTTACCACAGATACGCAGTATTTT. It translates to CASSLGGQGLTTDTQYF.

V and J are TRBV27 and TRBJ2-7, with D possibly TRBD2 on 7 matching bases. The ends were cut back, 4 bases at V and 8 bases at J, with 18 bases in the middle. The CDR3 spans 14 residues. CDR1 is MNHEY and CDR2 is SMNVEV in the germline V gene (reference sequence). The CDR3 reads CASSSLSGRDKQYF. As DNA, the CDR3 is TGTGCCAGCAGTTCCCTGTCGGGGAGGGACAAGCAGTACTTC.

This clone has just one count. V and J are TRBV11-3 and TRBJ2-5; the D call may be TRBD1 or TRBD2 (5 bases each). Germline loops: CDR1 SGHNT, CDR2 YENEEA. The length of the CDR3 is 14 residues. Trimming took 5 bases from V and 1 from J, leaving 11 bases between them. The CDR3 bases are TGTGCCAGCAGCGCAACCGGGACCCAAGAGACCCAGTACTTC. This gives the protein CASSATGTQETQYF.

The gene calls are TRBV5-1 and TRBJ2-3, with 13 bases aligning to TRBD2. Germline trimming cut 0 bases from V and 1 base from J; bases unmatched to any gene: 5. Germline assignment: CDR1 SGHRS and CDR2 YFSETQ. The CDR3 runs 18 residues. The CDR3 nucleotides are TGCGCCAGCAGCTTGGGACTAGCGGGGGGCAGCGGCACAGATACGCAGTATTTT. Translation gives CASSLGLAGGSGTDTQYF.

The CDR3 here is CASSPGTAPAYEQYF. CDR3 sequence (DNA): TGTGCCAGCAGCCCAGGGACAGCTCCGGCCTACGAGCAGTACTTC. The chain links TRBV5-4 to TRBJ2-7; TRBD1 agrees at 7 bases. The trim removed 4 bases at V and 2 bases at J, leaving 9 bases unmatched. The CDR3 consists of 15 residues. The germline CDR1 and CDR2 sequences are SGHNT and YYREEE (reference sequence).

This chain joins TRBV4-1 and TRBJ2-3; 12 bases line up with TRBD2. This CDR3 has 20 amino acids. Losses at the gene ends were 2 bases for V and 0 bases for J; bases not matched to a gene: 12. Germline lookup yields CDR1 MGHRA and CDR2 YSYEKL. This CDR3 is CASSQTGLAGGSSSTDTQYF. The CDR3 DNA is TGCGCCAGCAGCCAAACGGGGCTAGCGGGAGGGTCTTCTAGCACAGATACGCAGTATTTT.

CDR3 amino acids: CASSSGQLYEQYF. CDR3 coding DNA: TGTGCCAGCAGTTCAGGACAGCTTTACGAGCAGTACTTC. This chain uses TRBV28 with TRBJ2-7, with a weak D call TRBD1 (6 bases). Germline V lookup: CDR1 MDHEN, CDR2 SYDVKM. The CDR3 runs to 13 residues. Trimming took 4 bases from V and 4 from J, leaving 11 bases between them.

By proportion, this clone is medium-sized. The chain combines TRBV19 with TRBJ1-5, with TRBD1 identical over 8 bases. The V segment lost 7 bases and the J segment 5 bases; nucleotides outside the gene matches: 7. The germline CDR1 and CDR2 sequences are LNHDA and SQIVND (reference sequence). The CDR3 extends over 14 amino acids. This chain's CDR3 is CASTPGQADQPQHF. DNA for the CDR3: TGTGCCAGTACCCCGGGACAGGCCGATCAGCCCCAGCATTTT.

This clone came up once. The chain is built from TRBV30 and TRBJ1-1; D not resolved. The germline CDR1 and CDR2 sequences are GTSNPN and SVGIG (reference sequence). The CDR3 contains 12 residues. V was clipped by 8 bases and J by 4 bases, with 14 bases between them. The CDR3 coding sequence is TGTGCCGGAGGTCCAGCCAGCACTGAAGCTTTCTTT. Amino acid sequence: CAGGPASTEAFF.

This clone has only one observation. This chain connects TRBV2 to TRBJ2-3, with D unclear. Germline-derived CDR1 and CDR2 are SNHLY and FYNNEI. This CDR3 spans 14 amino acids. V was pared by 3 bases and J by 0 bases, with 7 bases between. This chain's CDR3 is CASSDRISTDTQYF. Here the CDR3 DNA reads TGTGCCAGCAGTGACAGGATCAGCACAGATACGCAGTATTTT. The full variable domain, rest sourced from reference TRBV2 and TRBJ2-3, is EPEVTQTPSHQVTQMGQEVILRCVPISNHLYFYWYRQILGQKVEFLVSFYNNEISEKSEIFDDQFSVERPDGSNFTLKIRSTKLEDSAMYFCASSDRISTDTQYFGPGTRLTVL.

The chain carries TRBV9 and TRBJ2-1; 12 nucleotides line up with TRBD2. The germline V gene has CDR1 SGDLS and CDR2 YYNGEE. V dropped 0 bases and J dropped 4; count of bases not matched to a gene: 2. The length of the CDR3 is 16 residues. This CDR3 reads CASSVGLAGVYNEQFF. The CDR3 DNA sequence: TGTGCCAGCAGCGTAGGACTAGCGGGAGTGTACAATGAGCAGTTCTTC.

This clone was seen once. V is TRBV11-2 and J is TRBJ1-3; no firm D call. The CDR3 covers 14 residues. Germline lookup yields CDR1 SGHAT and CDR2 FQNNGV. V dropped 0 bases and J dropped 0 bases, with 3 bases sitting between them. The CDR3 spells CASSLDRSGNTIYF. The CDR3 DNA follows: TGTGCCAGCAGCTTAGATCGCTCTGGAAACACCATATATTTT. Filled out from reference TRBV11-2 and TRBJ1-3, the complete variable domain reads EAGVAQSPRYKIIEKRQSVAFWCNPISGHATLYWYQQILGQGPKLLIQFQNNGVVDDSQLPKDRFSAERLKGVDSTLKIQPAKLEDSAVYLCASSLDRSGNTIYFGEGSWLTVV.

This chain uses TRBV11-3 with TRBJ2-1, with 12 positions matching TRBD1. J gave up 9 bases and V 0 bases, and 3 bases lay outside the gene matches. Looked up from germline, CDR1 is SGHNT and CDR2 is YENEEA. The CDR3 is 15 residues long. The CDR3 here is CASSLEGTGGTEQFF. In DNA, the CDR3 is TGTGCCAGCAGCTTAGAGGGGACAGGGGGCACTGAGCAGTTCTTC.

The rearrangement links TRBV11-3 to TRBJ1-6; D perhaps matches TRBD1 (6 bases). The CDR3 consists of 18 residues. V lost 0 bases and J 8 bases, leaving 20 bases between the germline ends. Germline V gene data show CDR1 as SGHNT and CDR2 as YENEEA. The CDR3 DNA sequence: TGTGCCAGCAGCTTAGACAGGACAGAGATTCGGTTTGATTCACCCCTCCACTTT. Amino acid sequence: CASSLDRTEIRFDSPLHF.

J is TRBJ1-3 and V is TRBV6-1, with D hard to call. Trimming removed 1 base at V and 0 bases at J, with 10 bases between. Germline V gene data show CDR1 as MNHNS and CDR2 as SASEGT. The CDR3 extends over 16 amino acids. The CDR3 loop reads CASSEGTVYSGNTIYF. The DNA of the CDR3 is TGTGCCAGCAGTGAAGGGACGGTTTACTCTGGAAACACCATATATTTT.

J is TRBJ1-2 and V is TRBV28; D remains unclear. V lost 4 bases to trimming and J lost 5 bases, with 14 bases between them. Germline CDR1 is MDHEN and CDR2 is SYDVKM. The CDR3 loop spans 14 amino acids. This chain's CDR3 is CASSSVSASYGYTF. CDR3 coding DNA: TGTGCCAGCAGTTCGGTATCAGCGAGTTATGGCTACACCTTC.

This chain uses TRBV6-1 with TRBJ2-7; 10 bases agree with TRBD1. V was pared by 1 base and J by 2 bases, with 5 bases of the junction left unmatched. Germline assignment: CDR1 MNHNS and CDR2 SASEGT. The CDR3 consists of 16 residues. The CDR3, as DNA: TGTGCCAGCAGTGAAGGGTCGGGACAGGGGACCTACGAGCAGTACTTC. This translates into CASSEGSGQGTYEQYF.

The V and J genes are TRBV19 and TRBJ2-7; TRBD1 matches at 7 bases. V dropped 8 bases and J dropped 2; count of bases not matched to a gene: 6. Germline V gives CDR1 LNHDA, CDR2 SQIVND (reference sequence). There are 13 residues in the CDR3. CDR3 bases: TGTGCCAGTTCGACGGGACAGACCTACGAGCAGTACTTC. Residues: CASSTGQTYEQYF.

This clone occurred a few times. J is TRBJ2-1 and V is TRBV7-9, with TRBD2 matching 10 bases. V was pared by 1 base and J by 12 bases, with 6 bases of the junction left unmatched. The CDR3 is 14 amino acids. The germline CDR1 and CDR2 sequences are SEHNR and FQNEAQ (reference sequence). The CDR3 spells CASSLGASGSSQFF. CDR3 nucleotides: TGTGCCAGCAGCTTAGGAGCTAGCGGGAGTTCGCAGTTCTTC.

The chain uses TRBV2 and TRBJ1-1; 7 bases align to TRBD1. J lost 1 base, V lost 4 bases, and 3 bases had no gene match. Germline-derived CDR1 and CDR2 are SNHLY and FYNNEI. The CDR3 contains 14 residues. In DNA, the CDR3 is TGTGCCAGCAGTGTGGACAGGAAGAACACTGAAGCTTTCTTT. Amino acids: CASSVDRKNTEAFF.

The CDR3 DNA is TGTGCCTGGACCTTCAGGAACGAGCAGTTCTTC. Translating gives CAWTFRNEQFF. The chain carries TRBV30 and TRBJ2-1; D gene unclear. Germline V lookup: CDR1 GTSNPN, CDR2 SVGIG (reference sequence). The CDR3 totals 11 residues. Trimming took 4 bases from V and 10 from J, leaving 11 bases between them.

The DNA for the CDR3 is TGTGCCAGTAGGAGTTTGGGGCGCAATCAGCCCCAGCATTTT. Its protein product is CASRSLGRNQPQHF. The chain employs TRBV19 and TRBJ1-5; D perhaps matches TRBD1 (5 bases). The germline V gene has CDR1 LNHDA and CDR2 SQIVND (reference sequence). The CDR3 extends over 14 amino acids. Trimming took off 6 bases at V and 2 bases at J, with 11 bases between the two ends.

This chain uses TRBV6-5 with TRBJ1-2; D gene unclear. The CDR3 totals 13 residues. Germline assignment: CDR1 MNHEY and CDR2 SVGAGI. Trimming took off 5 bases at V and 2 bases at J, with 9 bases between the two ends. For the CDR3, the DNA is TGTGCCAGCAGTGCCACACTAAACTATGGCTACACCTTC. It is translated as CASSATLNYGYTF.

This chain links TRBV6-5 with TRBJ2-2; D unclear. Germline loops: CDR1 MNHEY, CDR2 SVGAGI. The CDR3 consists of 15 residues. With 5 bases removed from V and 1 base from J, the gap between germline ends came to 11 bases. CDR3 in amino acids: CASSPHPGNTGELFF. The CDR3 coding sequence is TGTGCCAGCAGTCCTCACCCAGGGAACACCGGGGAGCTGTTTTTT.

The rearrangement joins TRBV2 to TRBJ2-3; 8 bases fit TRBD2. This CDR3 has 13 residues. J lost 10 bases, V lost 3 bases, and 6 bases had no gene match. CDR1 and CDR2 (germline): SNHLY, FYNNEI. CDR3 in DNA: TGTGCCAGCAGTGATTCCGGGACTAGTTCGCAGTATTTT. The encoded protein is CASSDSGTSSQYF.